The 8 T cell receptor beta chains below were found in one sample sequenced in a study of long-term antiretroviral therapy in people with HIV. Version v3.0 of the immunoSEQ assay was performed at survey level. Measured with immunoSEQ multiplex PCR; TCRdb has only the in-frame clones, and not every one. The sample contains almost 30,000 clones, 75% to 90% of which appear only once. This specimen consisted of unsorted PBMCs, obtained 3.2 years before starting antiretroviral therapy. The origin of the receptors is a man aged 50 to 59 with HIV.

Written as DNA, the CDR3 is TGTGCCAGCAGCGTCGATGGGGTCGGCACTGAAGCTTTCTTT. It translates to CASSVDGVGTEAFF. The chain links TRBV9 to TRBJ1-1; D gene ambiguous. There are 14 residues in the CDR3. The germline CDR1 and CDR2 sequences are SGDLS and YYNGEE. Between the trimmed V and J ends, which lost 2 bases and 4 bases, there was a span of 12 bases.

This clone has just one count. The rearrangement joins TRBV29-1 to TRBJ1-1; the D gene is possibly TRBD1 (5 bases). CDR1 is SQVTM, CDR2 ANQGSEA, per germline. The CDR3 loop spans 12 amino acids. The V end lost 3 bases, the J end lost 9 bases, and 14 bases lay between the germline ends. CDR3 in amino acids: CSVDFLQGQAFF. The DNA of the CDR3 is TGCAGCGTTGATTTCTTGCAGGGACAAGCTTTCTTT.

This chain uses TRBV2 with TRBJ2-4, with 9 nucleotides matching TRBD1. This CDR3 contains 16 residues. Germline V gene sequence: CDR1 SNHLY, CDR2 FYNNEI. The trim removed 6 bases at V and 1 base at J, leaving 7 bases unmatched. CDR3 amino acids: CASRLQGAAAKNIQYF. In nucleotides, the CDR3 is TGTGCCAGCAGACTACAGGGGGCGGCGGCCAAAAACATTCAGTACTTC.

The rearrangement uses TRBV6-5 and TRBJ1-3; weak D call: TRBD1 (5 bases). V lost 7 bases and J 3 bases, leaving 13 bases between the germline ends. The CDR3 length is 14 residues. Germline lookup yields CDR1 MNHEY and CDR2 SVGAGI. The CDR3 here is CASKRGVGGNTIYF. Written as DNA, the CDR3 is TGTGCCAGCAAGAGAGGGGTTGGTGGAAACACCATATATTTT.

The J gene is TRBJ2-3, the V gene TRBV10-2; 12 nucleotides match TRBD2. J was trimmed by 2 bases and V by 7 bases; bases with no gene match: 4. Germline CDR1 and CDR2: WSHSY and SAAADI. The CDR3 runs 15 residues. CDR3 DNA: TGCGCCAGCATTGGACTAGCGGGACTCACAGATACGCAGTATTTT. It encodes CASIGLAGLTDTQYF.

The CDR3 here is CASSLLPGDSLYNEQFF. The DNA for the CDR3 is TGCGCCAGCAGCTTACTTCCAGGGGACAGTTTATACAATGAGCAGTTCTTC. The chain uses TRBV5-1 and TRBJ2-1; 7 bases are shared with TRBD1. The germline CDR1 and CDR2 sequences are SGHRS and YFSETQ. The junction had 12 bases not matched to a gene; V was cut back by 2 bases and J by 4 bases. The CDR3 is 17 amino acids.

This clone was seen a single time. The chain uses TRBV19 and TRBJ2-5; D call uncertain. This CDR3 has 14 amino acids. Germline loops: CDR1 LNHDA, CDR2 SQIVND (reference sequence). V lost 3 bases to trimming and J lost 5 bases, with 13 bases between them. CDR3 protein: CASSIGSARETQYF. The CDR3 bases are TGTGCCAGTAGTATCGGCTCAGCTCGGGAGACCCAGTACTTC.

This clone has only one observation. V gene TRBV5-1 combines with J gene TRBJ2-5; 9 bases align to TRBD1. This CDR3 spans 15 amino acids. Germline CDR1 SGHRS, CDR2 YFSETQ. V dropped 3 bases and J dropped 5; count of bases not matched to a gene: 8. This chain's CDR3 is CASSSGQGLVETQYF. The CDR3 DNA follows: TGCGCCAGCAGCTCGGGACAGGGTCTAGTCGAGACCCAGTACTTC. Complete variable domain (other parts from reference TRBV5-1 and TRBJ2-5): KAGVTQTPRYLIKTRGQQVTLSCSPISGHRSVSWYQQTPGQGLQFLFEYFSETQRNKGNFPGRFSGRQFSNSRSEMNVSTLELGDSALYLCASSSGQGLVETQYFGPGTRLLVL.